The clone carrying this T cell receptor beta chain was detected only a few times. The antigen remains undetermined. Germline CDR1 DFQATT, CDR2 SNEGSKA (reference sequence). The CDR3 covers 11 residues. The data were taken from a study of identical twins. General study findings and limits: Without tracking the same donors, conclusions rested on cross-sectional statistical analysis. Abundant beta clonotypes from cord blood bore fewer insertions; memory repertoires lacked this pattern.

TCRdb ran MiXCR on the 5' RACE reads and lists one entry per CDR3 protein. Of some 440,000 distinct CDR3 sequences in the sample, roughly 26% are singletons; the top ten hold roughly 2.8%. Another study also made use of these data, one on T cells expressing NK-cell markers. That paper notes: Also leading the CD3+CD56-NKG2C+ fraction in a handful of donors were these clonotypes.

This receptor was taken from a woman aged 18-29 years in good health. J is TRBJ2-1 and V is TRBV20-1; no definite D call. Sequencing was carried out using CD4+ T cells sorted from blood. CDR3 in DNA: TGCAGCCTGGCTGTTTACAATGAGCAGTTCTTC. Protein sequence: CSLAVYNEQFF.